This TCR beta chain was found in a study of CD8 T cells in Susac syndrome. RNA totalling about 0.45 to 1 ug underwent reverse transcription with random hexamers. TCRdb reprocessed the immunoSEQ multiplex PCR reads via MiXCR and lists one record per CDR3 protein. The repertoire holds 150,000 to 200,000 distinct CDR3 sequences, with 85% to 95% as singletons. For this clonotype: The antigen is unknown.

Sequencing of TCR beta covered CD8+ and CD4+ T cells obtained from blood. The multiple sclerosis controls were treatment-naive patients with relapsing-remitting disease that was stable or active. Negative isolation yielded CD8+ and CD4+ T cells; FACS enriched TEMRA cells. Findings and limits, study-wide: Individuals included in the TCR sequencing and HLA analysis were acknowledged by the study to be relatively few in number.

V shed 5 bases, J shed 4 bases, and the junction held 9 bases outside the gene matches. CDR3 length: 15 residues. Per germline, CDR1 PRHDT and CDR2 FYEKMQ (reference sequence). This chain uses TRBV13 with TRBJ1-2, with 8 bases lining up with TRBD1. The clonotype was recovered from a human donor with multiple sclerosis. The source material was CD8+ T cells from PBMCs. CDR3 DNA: TGTGCCAGCAGCACCATGACAGGGGCCCTCTATGGCTACACCTTC. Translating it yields CASSTMTGALYGYTF.